This TCR beta chain was documented in a study of T cell responses to AZD1222 COVID-19 vaccine. Study-level background: Some second doses came at about 4 weeks and others at about 12 weeks; these were pooled.

The study's findings and limits: Among AZD1222 vaccinees, only five to seven were seropositive at baseline. White British people made up most donors, females outnumbered males, and clonal diversity was possibly underestimated. Increases in Spike-specific TCR breadth and depth were seen after two AZD1222 doses.

The table came from immunoSEQ multiplex PCR; TCRdb's copy has only in-frame clones and leaves some out. The sample shows 140,000 or so clones, 92% of them seen only once. For this clone: The antigen is unknown.

The receptor was derived from an adult in good health. The sample consisted of peripheral blood, taken on day 0 of AZD1222 vaccination.

DNA for the CDR3: TGTGCCAGCAGCCTCTCGGCCGACTACGAGCAGTACTTC. Its protein is CASSLSADYEQYF. The V and J genes are TRBV11-2 and TRBJ2-7; D unclear. The V and J ends lost 5 bases and 3 bases respectively, with 11 bases between them. The germline gives CDR1 SGHAT, CDR2 FQNNGV. This CDR3 is 13 amino acids long.